One sample yielded the 3 T cell receptor beta chains listed below, sequenced in a study of cytomegalovirus exposure and HLA in healthy donors. PCR used 60 Vbeta primers and 13 Jbeta primers. Here immunoSEQ multiplex PCR was the method, and the copy in TCRdb shows in-frame clones only, minus some. Of around 170,000 clones in the sample, more than 75% are singletons; the top ten hold 2% to 3%. Sample: PBMCs. The receptors derive from a woman aged 45 to 65 in good health and CMV-seropositive.

CDR3 protein: CASSPPQGKGFF. For the CDR3, the DNA is TGTGCCAGCTCACCACCGCAGGGGAAGGGTTTCTTT. This chain connects TRBV18 to TRBJ1-1; D is perhaps TRBD1 (6 bases). The V gene lost 0 bases and the J gene lost 13 bases, with 12 bases spanning the gap. CDR1 and CDR2 from the germline V gene are KGHSH and LQKENI. The CDR3 consists of 12 residues.

The gene calls are TRBV7-9 and TRBJ1-5; a weak D match, TRBD1 (6 bases). CDR3 size: 13 residues. V lost 6 bases to trimming and J lost 6 bases, with 12 bases between them. The germline CDR1 and CDR2 sequences are SEHNR and FQNEAQ (reference sequence). The CDR3 loop is CASRPQGRQPQHF. In nucleotides, the CDR3 is TGTGCCAGCAGACCACAGGGTCGTCAGCCCCAGCATTTT. Full variable domain (rest looked up from reference TRBV7-9 and TRBJ1-5): DTGVSQNPRHKITKRGQNVTFRCDPISEHNRLYWYRQTLGQGPEFLTYFQNEAQLEKSRLLSDRFSAERPKGSFSTLEIQRTEQGDSAMYLCASRPQGRQPQHFGDGTRLSIL.

This clone was found once. One end of the junction varies from germline; a read error may be responsible. CDR3 bases: TGCGCCAGCAGTGAAGTAGTTGGGACAGGGTTCGAGCAGTACTTC. Encoded protein: CASSEVVGTGFEQYF. The rearrangement uses TRBV6-1 and TRBJ2-5; 9 bases are a match to TRBD1. The closer fit of TRBJ2-7 to the DNA end suggests the J call may be wrong. The CDR3 extends over 15 amino acids. Germline CDR1 and CDR2: MNHNS and SASEGT.